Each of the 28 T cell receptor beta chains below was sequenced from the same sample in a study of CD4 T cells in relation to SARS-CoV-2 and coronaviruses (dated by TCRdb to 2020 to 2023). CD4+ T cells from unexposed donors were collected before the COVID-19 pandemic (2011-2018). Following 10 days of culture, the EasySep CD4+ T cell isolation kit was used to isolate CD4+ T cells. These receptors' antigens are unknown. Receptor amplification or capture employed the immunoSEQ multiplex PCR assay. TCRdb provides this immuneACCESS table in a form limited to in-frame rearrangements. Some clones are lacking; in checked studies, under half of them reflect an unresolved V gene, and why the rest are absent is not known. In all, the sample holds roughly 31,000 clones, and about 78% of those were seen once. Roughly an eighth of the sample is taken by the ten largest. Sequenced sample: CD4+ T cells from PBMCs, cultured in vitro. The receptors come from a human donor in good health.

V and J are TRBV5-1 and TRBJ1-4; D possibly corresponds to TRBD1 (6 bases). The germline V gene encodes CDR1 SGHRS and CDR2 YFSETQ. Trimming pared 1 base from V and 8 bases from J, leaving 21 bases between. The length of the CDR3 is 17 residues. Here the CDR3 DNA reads TGCGCCAGCAGCTTGTCGGGGGGCGCGAGTGGTGAGGAAAAACTGTTTTTT. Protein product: CASSLSGGASGEEKLFF. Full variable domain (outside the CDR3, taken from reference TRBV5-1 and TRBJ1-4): KAGVTQTPRYLIKTRGQQVTLSCSPISGHRSVSWYQQTPGQGLQFLFEYFSETQRNKGNFPGRFSGRQFSNSRSEMNVSTLELGDSALYLCASSLSGGASGEEKLFFGSGTQLSVL.

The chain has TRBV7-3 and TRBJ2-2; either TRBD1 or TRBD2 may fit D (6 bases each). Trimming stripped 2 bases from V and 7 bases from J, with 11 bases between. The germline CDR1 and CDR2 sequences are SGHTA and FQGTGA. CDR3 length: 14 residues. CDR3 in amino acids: CASSLLQGGGELFF. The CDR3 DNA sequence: TGTGCCAGCAGCTTATTACAGGGAGGCGGGGAGCTGTTTTTT.

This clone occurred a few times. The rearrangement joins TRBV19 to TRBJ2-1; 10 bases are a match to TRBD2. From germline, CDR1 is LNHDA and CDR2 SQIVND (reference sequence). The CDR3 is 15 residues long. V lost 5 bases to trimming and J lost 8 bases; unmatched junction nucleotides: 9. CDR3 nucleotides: TGTGCCAGTAGTGGCAGCGCTAGCGGGAGATATGAGCAGTTCTTC. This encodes CASSGSASGRYEQFF. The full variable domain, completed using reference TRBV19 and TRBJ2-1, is DGGITQSPKYLFRKEGQNVTLSCEQNLNHDAMYWYRQDPGQGLRLIYYSQIVNDFQKGDIAEGYSVSREKKESFPLTVTSAQKNPTAFYLCASSGSASGRYEQFFGPGTRLTVL.

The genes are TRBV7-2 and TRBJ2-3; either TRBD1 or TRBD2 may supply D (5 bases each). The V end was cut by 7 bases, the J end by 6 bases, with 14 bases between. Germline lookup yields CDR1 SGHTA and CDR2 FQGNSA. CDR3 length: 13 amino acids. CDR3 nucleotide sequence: TGTGCCAGCACCGCCTTCGGGACCGATACGCAGTATTTT. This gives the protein CASTAFGTDTQYF.

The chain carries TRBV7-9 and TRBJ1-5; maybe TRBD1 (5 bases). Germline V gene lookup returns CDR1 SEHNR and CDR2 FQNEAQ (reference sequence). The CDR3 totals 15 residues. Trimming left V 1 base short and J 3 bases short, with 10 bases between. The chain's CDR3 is CASSLGDSTNQPQHF. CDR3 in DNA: TGTGCCAGCAGCTTAGGAGACAGCACCAATCAGCCCCAGCATTTT.

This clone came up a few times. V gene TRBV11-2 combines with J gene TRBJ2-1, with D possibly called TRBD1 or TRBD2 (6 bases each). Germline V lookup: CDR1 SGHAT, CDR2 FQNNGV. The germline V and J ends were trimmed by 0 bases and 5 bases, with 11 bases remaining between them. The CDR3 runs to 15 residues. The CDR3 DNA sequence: TGTGCCAGCAGCTTAGAACGGGGGCAGCACAATGAGCAGTTCTTC. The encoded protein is CASSLERGQHNEQFF.

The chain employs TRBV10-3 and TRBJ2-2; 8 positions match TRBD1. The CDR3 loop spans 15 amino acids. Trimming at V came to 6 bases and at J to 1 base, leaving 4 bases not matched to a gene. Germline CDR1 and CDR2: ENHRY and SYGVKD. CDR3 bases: TGTGCCATCAGCGTAGGGACAGGGAACACCGGGGAGCTGTTTTTT. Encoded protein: CAISVGTGNTGELFF.

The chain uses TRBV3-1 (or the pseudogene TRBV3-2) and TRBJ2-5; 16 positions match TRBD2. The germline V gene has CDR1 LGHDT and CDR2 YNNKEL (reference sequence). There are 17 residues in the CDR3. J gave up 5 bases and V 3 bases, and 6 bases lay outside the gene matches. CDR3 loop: CASSQGTSGGARETQYF. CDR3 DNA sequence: TGTGCCAGCAGCCAGGGGACTAGCGGGGGGGCCCGTGAGACCCAGTACTTC.

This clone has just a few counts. This CDR3 is CASSSRTVDSYEQYF. CDR3 DNA: TGTGCCAGTAGTTCCCGGACGGTAGACTCCTACGAGCAGTACTTC. The rearrangement joins TRBV19 to TRBJ2-7; D remains ambiguous. The CDR3 loop spans 15 amino acids. The germline CDR1 and CDR2 sequences are LNHDA and SQIVND (reference sequence). The V and J ends lost 5 bases and 0 bases respectively, with 14 bases between them.

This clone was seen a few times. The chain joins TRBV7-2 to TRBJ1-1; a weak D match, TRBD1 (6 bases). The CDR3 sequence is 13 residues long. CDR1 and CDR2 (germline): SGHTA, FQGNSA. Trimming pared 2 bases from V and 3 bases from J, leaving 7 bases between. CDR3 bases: TGTGCCAGCAGCTTAACAGGGTACACTGAAGCTTTCTTT. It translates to CASSLTGYTEAFF.

CDR3 in amino acids: CASSQQGEDTEAFF. The CDR3 bases are TGTGCCAGCAGCCAACAGGGGGAGGACACTGAAGCTTTCTTT. The chain has TRBV7-9 and TRBJ1-1, with 8 bases fitting TRBD1. The CDR3 runs 14 residues. Germline V gene sequence: CDR1 SEHNR, CDR2 FQNEAQ (reference sequence). Losses at the gene ends were 5 bases for V and 3 bases for J; bases not matched to a gene: 5. The variable domain in full, completed from reference TRBV7-9 and TRBJ1-1, reads DTGVSQNPRHKITKRGQNVTFRCDPISEHNRLYWYRQTLGQGPEFLTYFQNEAQLEKSRLLSDRFSAERPKGSFSTLEIQRTEQGDSAMYLCASSQQGEDTEAFFGQGTRLTVV.

CDR3 in DNA: TGTGCCATCAGTGGGGACAGGGACAATGAGCAGTTCTTC. Encoded protein: CAISGDRDNEQFF. This chain joins TRBV10-3 and TRBJ2-1; 9 bases line up with TRBD1. This CDR3 has 13 residues. V lost 4 bases and J lost 5; bases outside the gene matches: 0. Per the germline V gene, CDR1 is ENHRY and CDR2 is SYGVKD.

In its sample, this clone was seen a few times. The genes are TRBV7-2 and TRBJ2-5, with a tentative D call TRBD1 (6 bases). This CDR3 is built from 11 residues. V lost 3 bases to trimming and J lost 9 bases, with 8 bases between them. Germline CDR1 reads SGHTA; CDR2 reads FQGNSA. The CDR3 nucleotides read TGTGCCAGCAGCTTTTCAGGGGCCCAGTACTTC. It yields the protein CASSFSGAQYF.

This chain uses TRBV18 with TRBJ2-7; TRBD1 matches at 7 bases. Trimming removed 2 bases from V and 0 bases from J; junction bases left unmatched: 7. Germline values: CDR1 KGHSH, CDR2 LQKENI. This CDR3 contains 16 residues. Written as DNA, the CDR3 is TGTGCCAGCTCACCAAGTCGCGACAGGGTCTCCTACGAGCAGTACTTC. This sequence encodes CASSPSRDRVSYEQYF.

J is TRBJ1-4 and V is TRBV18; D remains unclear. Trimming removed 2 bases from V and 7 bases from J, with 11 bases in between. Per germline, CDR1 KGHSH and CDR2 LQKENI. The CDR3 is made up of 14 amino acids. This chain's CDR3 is CASSPVRWSEKLFF. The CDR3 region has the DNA TGTGCCAGCTCACCAGTGCGATGGAGTGAAAAACTGTTTTTT.

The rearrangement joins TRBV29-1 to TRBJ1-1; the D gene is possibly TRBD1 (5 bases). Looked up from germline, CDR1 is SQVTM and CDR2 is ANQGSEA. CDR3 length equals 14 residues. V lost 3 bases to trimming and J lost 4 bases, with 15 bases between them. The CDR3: CSVDRAGTVTEAFF. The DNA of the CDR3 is TGCAGCGTTGACCGGGCGGGGACGGTCACTGAAGCTTTCTTT. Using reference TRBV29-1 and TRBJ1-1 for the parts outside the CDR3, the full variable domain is SAVISQKPSRDICQRGTSLTIQCQVDSQVTMMFWYRQQPGQSLTLIATANQGSEATYESGFVIDKFPISRPNLTFSTLTVSNMSPEDSSIYLCSVDRAGTVTEAFFGQGTRLTVV.

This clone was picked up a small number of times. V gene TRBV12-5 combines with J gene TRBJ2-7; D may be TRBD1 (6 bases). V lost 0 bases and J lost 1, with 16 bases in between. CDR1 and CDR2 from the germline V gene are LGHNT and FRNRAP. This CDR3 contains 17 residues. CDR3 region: CASGLVPPGVTSYEQYF. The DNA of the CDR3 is TGTGCTAGTGGTTTGGTACCCCCAGGGGTAACTTCCTACGAGCAGTACTTC.

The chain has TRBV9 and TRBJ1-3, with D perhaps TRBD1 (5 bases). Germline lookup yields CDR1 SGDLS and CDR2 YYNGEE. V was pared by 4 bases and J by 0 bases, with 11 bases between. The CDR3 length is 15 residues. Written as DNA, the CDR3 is TGTGCCAGCAGCCCGGGGACGAGCTCTGGAAACACCATATATTTT. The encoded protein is CASSPGTSSGNTIYF.

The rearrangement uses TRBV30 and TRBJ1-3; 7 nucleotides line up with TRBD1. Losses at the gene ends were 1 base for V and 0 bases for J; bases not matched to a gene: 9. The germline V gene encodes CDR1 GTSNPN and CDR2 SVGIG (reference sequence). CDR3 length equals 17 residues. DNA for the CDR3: TGTGCCTGGAGTGCTAAGGGGACAGCTGTCTCTGGAAACACCATATATTTT. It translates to CAWSAKGTAVSGNTIYF.

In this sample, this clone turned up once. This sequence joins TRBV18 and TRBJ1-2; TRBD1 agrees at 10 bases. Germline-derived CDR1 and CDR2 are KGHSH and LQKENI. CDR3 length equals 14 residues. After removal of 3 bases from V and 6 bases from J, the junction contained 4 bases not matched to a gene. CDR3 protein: CASSPTGTGDGYTF. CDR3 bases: TGTGCCAGCTCACCCACCGGGACAGGGGATGGCTACACCTTC.

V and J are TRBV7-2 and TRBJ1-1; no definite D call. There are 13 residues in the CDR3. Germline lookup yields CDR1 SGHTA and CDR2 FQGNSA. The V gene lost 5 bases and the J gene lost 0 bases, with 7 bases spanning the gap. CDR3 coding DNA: TGTGCCAGCAGCCCAGAGATGAACACTGAAGCTTTCTTT. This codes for CASSPEMNTEAFF. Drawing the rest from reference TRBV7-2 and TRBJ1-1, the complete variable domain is GAGVSQSPSNKVTEKGKDVELRCDPISGHTALYWYRQSLGQGLEFLIYFQGNSAPDKSGLPSDRFSAERTGGSVSTLTIQRTQQEDSAVYLCASSPEMNTEAFFGQGTRLTVV.

Here the CDR3 reads CASSPPGENSPLHF. CDR3 DNA sequence: TGTGCCAGCTCCCCGCCAGGGGAGAATTCACCCCTCCACTTT. V gene TRBV18 combines with J gene TRBJ1-6; a weak D match, TRBD1 (6 bases). This CDR3 is built from 14 residues. V shed 6 bases and J shed 7 bases, with 13 bases lying between them. Looked up from germline, CDR1 is KGHSH and CDR2 is LQKENI.

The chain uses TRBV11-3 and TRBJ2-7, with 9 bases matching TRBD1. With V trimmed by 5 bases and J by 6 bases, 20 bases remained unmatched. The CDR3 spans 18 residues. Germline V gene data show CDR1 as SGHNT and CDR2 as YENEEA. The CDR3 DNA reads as TGTGCCAGCAGCCCTCGTCCCCCCCGGACAGGGGTTGTCCCCGAGCAGTACTTC. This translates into CASSPRPPRTGVVPEQYF.

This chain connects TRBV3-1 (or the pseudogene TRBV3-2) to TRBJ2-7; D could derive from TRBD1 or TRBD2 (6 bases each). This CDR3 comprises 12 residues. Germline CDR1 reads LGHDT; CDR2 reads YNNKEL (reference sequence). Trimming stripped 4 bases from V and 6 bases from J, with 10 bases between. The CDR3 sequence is CASSLGGGEQYF. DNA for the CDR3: TGTGCCAGCAGCCTCGGGGGCGGCGAGCAGTACTTC.

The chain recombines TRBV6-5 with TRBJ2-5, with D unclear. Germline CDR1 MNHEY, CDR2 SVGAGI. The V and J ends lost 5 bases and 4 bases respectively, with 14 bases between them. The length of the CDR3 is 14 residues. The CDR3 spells CASSTSTTGETQYF. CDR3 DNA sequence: TGTGCCAGCAGTACTTCCACTACGGGAGAGACCCAGTACTTC.

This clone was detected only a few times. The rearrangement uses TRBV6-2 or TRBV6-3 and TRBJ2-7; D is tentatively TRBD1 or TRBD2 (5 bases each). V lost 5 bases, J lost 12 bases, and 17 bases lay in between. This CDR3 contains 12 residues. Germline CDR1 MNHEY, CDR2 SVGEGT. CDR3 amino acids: CASSTTPWGSYF. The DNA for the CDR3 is TGTGCCAGCAGTACTACCCCTTGGGGGTCGTACTTC.

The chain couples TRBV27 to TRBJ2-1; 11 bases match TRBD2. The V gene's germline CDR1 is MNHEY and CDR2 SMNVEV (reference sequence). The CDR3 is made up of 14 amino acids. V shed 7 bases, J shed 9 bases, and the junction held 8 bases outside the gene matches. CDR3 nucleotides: TGTGCCAGCACCCTACTAGCGGGAGTCACTGAGCAGTTCTTC. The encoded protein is CASTLLAGVTEQFF.

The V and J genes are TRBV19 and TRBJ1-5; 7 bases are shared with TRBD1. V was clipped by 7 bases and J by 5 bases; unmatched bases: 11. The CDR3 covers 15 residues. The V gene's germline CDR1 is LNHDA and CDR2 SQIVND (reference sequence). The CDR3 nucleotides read TGTGCCAGTACCAGGGGGGGAATTAGGGATCAGCCCCAGCATTTT. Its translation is CASTRGGIRDQPQHF.